This is a list of T cell receptor beta chains from one sample in a study of sequential checkpoint blockade in melanoma. The data were produced by immunoSEQ multiplex PCR, yet TCRdb's version contains in-frame clones alone and is incomplete. The sample yields about 1,400 clones, 23% seen once. Specimen: tumor tissue (inferred from file names), collected from a patient given nivolumab and ipilimumab in sequence. The source of these receptors is a human donor with melanoma. CDR3s include the opening cysteine and the closing phenylalanine or tryptophan. D genes are given only for firm matches. Size tells how often a clone was seen (once, few, many) or the class of an expanded clone, and some rows leave it out.

TRBV19	-	TRBJ2-3	TRBD1	CATKFQGVDTQYF	TGTGCCACTAAATTCCAGGGGGTAGATACGCAGTATTTT
TRBV28	few	TRBJ1-4	-	CASSSNLQGERNEKLFF	TGTGCCAGCAGTTCCAACCTACAGGGCGAAAGGAATGAAAAACTGTTTTTT
TRBV19	-	TRBJ2-5	TRBD2	CASSRSGGQETQYF	TGTGCCAGTAGTCGTAGCGGGGGCCAAGAGACCCAGTACTTC
TRBV14	once	TRBJ2-1	-	CASSPQMAGYNEQFF	TGTGCCAGCAGCCCTCAAATGGCAGGATACAATGAGCAGTTCTTC
TRBV6-8	few	TRBJ1-1	-	CASTVGWQTQNTEAFF	TGTGCCAGCACAGTTGGGTGGCAGACTCAGAACACTGAAGCTTTCTTT
TRBV30	-	TRBJ1-1	-	CAWSVSDSGAFF	TGTGCCTGGAGTGTTTCGGACAGTGGAGCTTTCTTT
TRBV6-8	-	TRBJ1-2	-	CASSYAGDRNYGYTF	TGTGCCAGCAGTTACGCAGGGGATCGTAACTATGGCTACACCTTC
TRBV6-8	-	TRBJ1-3	-	CASSCFHKVSSGNTIYF	TGTGCCAGCAGCTGTTTTCACAAAGTCTCCTCTGGAAACACCATATATTTT
TRBV6-8	few	TRBJ1-3	-	CASSQRGSYGNTIYF	TGTGCCAGCAGTCAACGAGGTTCTTACGGAAACACCATATATTTT
TRBV5-1	-	TRBJ1-6	-	CASSLRGPDSYNSPLHF	TGCGCCAGCAGCTTAAGGGGCCCAGACTCCTATAATTCACCCCTCCACTTT
TRBV28	few	TRBJ2-7	-	CASSLSKQGTYEQYF	TGTGCCAGCAGTTTGAGTAAACAGGGTACCTACGAGCAGTACTTC
TRBV6-8	few	TRBJ2-1	TRBD2	CAISGTSGSYNEQFF	TGTGCCATCAGTGGGACTAGCGGATCATACAATGAGCAGTTCTTC
TRBV5-1	-	TRBJ2-7	-	CASSLGTGTFYEQYF	TGCGCCAGCAGCTTGGGGACCGGGACTTTCTACGAGCAGTACTTC
TRBV19	-	TRBJ2-2	-	CATGLYTGELFF	TGTGCCACGGGACTGTACACCGGGGAGCTGTTTTTT
TRBV30	few	TRBJ2-1	-	CAFPQGRGDVGEQFF	TGTGCCTTCCCTCAGGGCAGGGGGGACGTTGGTGAGCAGTTCTTC
TRBV30	-	TRBJ1-5	TRBD1	CAWSYPGQGNQPQHF	TGTGCCTGGAGTTATCCGGGACAGGGCAATCAGCCCCAGCATTTT
TRBV9	medium-sized	TRBJ2-3	-	CASRTGGTDTQYF	TGTGCCAGCAGGACGGGGGGCACAGATACGCAGTATTTT
TRBV30	-	TRBJ2-3	-	CAWSVHGTTDTQYF	TGTGCCTGGAGTGTACACGGGACGACAGATACGCAGTATTTT
TRBV11-3	medium-sized	TRBJ2-6	-	CASSPDSGANVLTF	TGTGCCAGCAGCCCGGACTCGGGGGCCAACGTCCTGACTTTC
TRBV11-3	medium-sized	TRBJ2-5	-	CASSPPQGKETQYF	TGTGCCAGCAGCCCGCCCCAGGGGAAAGAGACCCAGTACTTC
TRBV19	-	TRBJ2-7	-	CASSTPGQKYEQYF	TGTGCCAGTAGTACCCCCGGACAAAAATACGAGCAGTACTTC
TRBV11-3	medium-sized	TRBJ2-5	TRBD2	CASSFSGRARETQYF	TGTGCCAGCAGCTTTAGCGGGAGGGCCCGGGAGACCCAGTACTTC
TRBV11-3	medium-sized	TRBJ2-1	-	CASSFALGSHEQFF	TGTGCCAGCAGCTTCGCCCTCGGATCCCATGAGCAGTTCTTC
TRBV9	few	TRBJ1-4	-	CASKGGFNEKLFF	TGTGCCAGCAAAGGAGGTTTTAATGAAAAACTGTTTTTT
TRBV6-8	few	TRBJ1-4	-	CASSYSGGRLATNEKLFF	TGTGCCAGCAGTTACTCTGGTGGAAGGCTAGCAACTAATGAAAAACTGTTTTTT
TRBV1	few	TRBJ1-2	-	CTSSQESPEVTYGYTF	TGCACCAGCAGCCAAGAGAGTCCCGAAGTTACTTATGGCTACACCTTC
TRBV11-3	medium-sized	TRBJ2-1	TRBD1	CASSLEWTGLNNEQFF	TGTGCCAGCAGCTTGGAATGGACAGGGTTAAACAATGAGCAGTTCTTC
TRBV28	few	TRBJ2-7	-	CASNLQGYEQYF	TGTGCCAGCAATCTCCAGGGCTACGAGCAGTACTTC
TRBV4-1	medium-sized	TRBJ2-5	TRBD2	CASSQEFTSGGSETQYF	TGCGCCAGCAGCCAAGAATTTACTAGCGGGGGGTCGGAGACCCAGTACTTC
TRBV19	-	TRBJ2-1	TRBD2	CASSMLAGPPEQFF	TGTGCCAGTAGTATGTTAGCGGGCCCACCGGAGCAGTTCTTC
TRBV9	medium-sized	TRBJ2-7	TRBD1	CASSVRDRVSEQYF	TGTGCCAGCAGCGTACGGGACAGGGTTTCCGAGCAGTACTTC
TRBV6-8	-	TRBJ2-5	TRBD1	CAIGQGAGETQYF	TGTGCCATCGGACAGGGGGCCGGAGAGACCCAGTACTTC
TRBV5-1	-	TRBJ1-4	-	CASSLGAGVEKLFF	TGCGCCAGCAGCTTGGGGGCAGGGGTTGAAAAACTGTTTTTT
TRBV11-3	medium-sized	TRBJ2-5	-	CASSYSVGVGETQYF	TGTGCCAGCAGCTACTCGGTGGGGGTAGGGGAGACCCAGTACTTC
TRBV28	few	TRBJ2-5	TRBD1	CASSSTGVHQETQYF	TGTGCCAGCAGTTCCACAGGGGTCCACCAAGAGACCCAGTACTTC
TRBV11-3	large	TRBJ1-2	-	CASSFGLFGGDGGYTF	TGTGCCAGCAGCTTCGGTTTGTTCGGAGGTGATGGTGGCTACACCTTC
TRBV5-1	-	TRBJ2-7	TRBD1	CASSLEGDSYYEQYF	TGCGCCAGCAGCTTGGAAGGGGACAGCTACTACGAGCAGTACTTC
TRBV10-2	-	TRBJ2-4	-	CASIRAPPGGNIQYF	TGCGCCAGCATCAGAGCCCCGCCCGGGGGAAACATTCAGTACTTC
TRBV12-5	few	TRBJ2-5	-	CASGFLPPGEYF	TGTGCCAGCGGATTTCTCCCGCCCGGCGAGTACTTC